The sequence of this TCR beta chain was determined in a study of cytomegalovirus exposure and HLA in healthy donors. General observations from the study: In an earlier analysis, productive rearrangement rates for most beta V segments clustered near 87% or 30%.

On this clone: The target antigen is unknown.

The V gene's germline CDR1 is SGHTA and CDR2 FQGTGA. V was pared by 2 bases and J by 2 bases, with 13 bases between. The CDR3 contains 15 residues. Researchers ran the PCR with 60 Vbeta and 13 Jbeta primers. Clones were read by immunoSEQ multiplex PCR, and TCRdb kept only the in-frame ones, dropping some. The table records tens of thousands of clones, around 84% of them present only once. The J gene is TRBJ2-7, the V gene TRBV7-3; the D gene is possibly TRBD1 (5 bases). The sequencing sample was made of PBMCs. This TCR was sampled from a woman younger than 30 in good health and CMV-seronegative. CDR3 residues: CASSLGQGMAYEQYF. CDR3 DNA sequence: TGTGCCAGCAGCTTAGGACAAGGAATGGCCTACGAGCAGTACTTC. The whole variable domain, filled in from reference TRBV7-3 and TRBJ2-7, reads GAGVSQTPSNKVTEKGKYVELRCDPISGHTALYWYRQSLGQGPEFLIYFQGTGAADDSGLPNDRFFAVRPEGSVSTLKIQRTERGDSAVYLCASSLGQGMAYEQYFGPGTRLTVT.